This section outlines one T cell receptor beta chain sequence together with its context. Antigen: not known. In the PCR, 60 Vbeta and 13 Jbeta primers were used. Sequenced by immunoSEQ multiplex PCR; TCRdb stores in-frame clones only, minus some. The repertoire holds about 150,000 clones, with about 74% as singletons. The data are from a study of cytomegalovirus exposure and HLA in healthy donors. The germline V and J ends were trimmed by 2 bases and 7 bases, with 12 bases remaining between them. Germline V gene sequence: CDR1 GTSNPN, CDR2 SVGIG (reference sequence). The CDR3 is 13 amino acids. Study observations and caveats: Segments of the TCR beta V type were, in most cases, productive about 87% or about 30% of the time in an earlier analysis. V- and J-gene trimming of TCR beta was linked (in a later analysis) to a missense DCLRE1C variant. The study listed 164 cytomegalovirus-associated TCR beta chains.

The clonotype was recovered from a man aged 35 to 55 in good health and CMV-seropositive. The V gene is TRBV30, the J gene TRBJ1-5, with D tentatively TRBD1 (5 bases). The sequenced sample consisted of PBMCs. This chain's CDR3 is CAWSFTGQQPQHF. In DNA form, the CDR3 reads TGTGCCTGGAGTTTTACAGGCCAGCAGCCCCAGCATTTT.